This T cell receptor beta chain was observed in a study of STAT5B mutations in CD4+ large granular lymphocyte leukemia. Study-level information: Among healthy donors, a particular HLA allele went with more CDR3 'QG' motifs.

Regarding the study as a whole: Top patient clones used TRBV06 genes more often: 8/27 versus 2/35 in controls.

Per germline, CDR1 GTSNPN and CDR2 SVGIG (reference sequence). With 2 bases removed from V and 5 bases from J, the gap between germline ends came to 10 bases. The CDR3 length is 12 residues. Remarks on this clone: The target antigen is unknown.

Source study methods: A productive frequency of 2.59 x 10-5 was the lowest detectable. Libraries were prepared by immunoSEQ multiplex PCR; TCRdb keeps only in-frame clonotypes and omits some of them. The V and J calls and clone size were taken over from that table, and D and trimming were inferred from the DNA. In the table there are about 18,000 clones, approximately 84% of which are singletons. The gene calls are TRBV30 and TRBJ2-7; D is ambiguous. The specimen was CD4+ T cells from blood buffy coats. This receptor was obtained from a human donor in good health. CDR3 DNA sequence: TGTGCCTGGAGTTACGGTCCGGACGAGCAGTACTTC. Translation: CAWSYGPDEQYF.